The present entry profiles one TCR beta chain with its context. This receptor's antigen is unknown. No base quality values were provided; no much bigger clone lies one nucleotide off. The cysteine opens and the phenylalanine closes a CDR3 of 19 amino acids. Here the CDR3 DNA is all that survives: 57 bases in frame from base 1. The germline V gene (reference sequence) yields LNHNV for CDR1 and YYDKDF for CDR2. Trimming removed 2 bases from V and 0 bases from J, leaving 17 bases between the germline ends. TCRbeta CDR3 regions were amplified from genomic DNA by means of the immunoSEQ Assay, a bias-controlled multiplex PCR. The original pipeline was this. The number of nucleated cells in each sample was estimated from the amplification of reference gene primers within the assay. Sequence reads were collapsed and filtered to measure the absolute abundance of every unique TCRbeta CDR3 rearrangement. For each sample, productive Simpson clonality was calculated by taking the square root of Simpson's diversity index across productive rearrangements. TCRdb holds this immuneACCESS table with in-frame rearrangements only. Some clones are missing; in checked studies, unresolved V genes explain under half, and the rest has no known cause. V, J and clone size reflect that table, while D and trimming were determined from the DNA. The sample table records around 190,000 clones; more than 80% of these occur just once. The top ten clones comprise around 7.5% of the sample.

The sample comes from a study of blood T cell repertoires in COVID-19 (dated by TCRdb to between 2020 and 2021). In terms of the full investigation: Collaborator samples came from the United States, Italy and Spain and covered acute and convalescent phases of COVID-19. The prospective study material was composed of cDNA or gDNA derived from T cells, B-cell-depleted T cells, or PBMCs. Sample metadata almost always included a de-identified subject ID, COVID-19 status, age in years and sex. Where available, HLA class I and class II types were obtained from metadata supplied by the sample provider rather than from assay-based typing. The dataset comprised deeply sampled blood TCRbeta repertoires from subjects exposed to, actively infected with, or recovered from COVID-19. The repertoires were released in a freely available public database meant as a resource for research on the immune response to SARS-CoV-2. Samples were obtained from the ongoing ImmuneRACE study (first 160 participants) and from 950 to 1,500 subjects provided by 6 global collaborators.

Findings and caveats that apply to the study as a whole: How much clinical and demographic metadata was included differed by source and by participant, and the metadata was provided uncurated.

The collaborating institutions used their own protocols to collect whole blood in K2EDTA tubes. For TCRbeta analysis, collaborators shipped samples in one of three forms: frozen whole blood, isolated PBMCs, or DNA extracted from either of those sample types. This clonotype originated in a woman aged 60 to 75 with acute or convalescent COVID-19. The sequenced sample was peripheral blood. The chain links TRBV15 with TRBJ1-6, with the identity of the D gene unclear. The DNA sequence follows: TGTGCCACCAGCAGAAATAACCCCCGATGGAGCTCCTATAATTCACCCCTCCACTTT. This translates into CATSRNNPRWSSYNSPLHF.